These T cell receptor beta chains were read from a single sample in a study of glioma-infiltrating T cells. TCRdb called the multiplex PCR reads again in MiXCR, with one record for every CDR3 protein. The repertoire has some 110,000 distinct CDR3 sequences, approximately 23% of them found once; the top ten carry about 16%. The source material was glioma tissue, nonneoplastic brain tissue, or PBMCs (not recorded which). The source of these receptors is a human donor with low-grade glioma or glioblastoma, undergoing nonglioma brain surgery, or in good health (not recorded which). Each CDR3 is given without its conserved first and last residue. Each record gives: V gene, CDR3 length, J gene, CDR3 protein.

V gene: TRBV18
CDR3 length: 16
J gene: TRBJ2-7
CDR3 protein: ASSPGTSGGPGANEQY

V gene: TRBV30
CDR3 length: 11
J gene: TRBJ2-1
CDR3 protein: ACSVLQERGQF

V gene: TRBV7-6
CDR3 length: 9
J gene: TRBJ1-5
CDR3 protein: ASSFGGPQH

V gene: TRBV6-1
CDR3 length: 11
J gene: TRBJ1-5
CDR3 protein: ASSVRGYQPQH

V gene: TRBV6-1
CDR3 length: 12
J gene: TRBJ1-1
CDR3 protein: ASSWGRRNTEAF

V gene: TRBV7-9
CDR3 length: 13
J gene: TRBJ2-5
CDR3 protein: ASSLWLAGEETQY

V gene: TRBV4-3
CDR3 length: 14
J gene: TRBJ2-2
CDR3 protein: ASSQDLLLSGGELF

V gene: TRBV7-2
CDR3 length: 13
J gene: TRBJ2-1
CDR3 protein: ASSTLTSGYNEQF

V gene: TRBV27
CDR3 length: 13
J gene: TRBJ2-7
CDR3 protein: ASSPRTGLFYEQY

V gene: TRBV27
CDR3 length: 12
J gene: TRBJ1-1
CDR3 protein: ASSQHRADAEAF

V gene: TRBV7-3
CDR3 length: 15
J gene: TRBJ2-6
CDR3 protein: ASSLSVRPSGANVLT

V gene: TRBV7-2
CDR3 length: 10
J gene: TRBJ2-5
CDR3 protein: ASSSLAETQY

V gene: TRBV24-1
CDR3 length: 12
J gene: TRBJ1-2
CDR3 protein: ATNPTGEEYGYT

V gene: TRBV7-2
CDR3 length: 13
J gene: TRBJ2-3
CDR3 protein: ASSFTSGRTDTQY

V gene: TRBV10-3
CDR3 length: 15
J gene: TRBJ2-3
CDR3 protein: AISEGTSGPATDTQY

V gene: TRBV27
CDR3 length: 11
J gene: TRBJ1-1
CDR3 protein: ASSAWVGTEAF

V gene: TRBV28
CDR3 length: 14
J gene: TRBJ2-1
CDR3 protein: ASRTHGGRVGNEQF

V gene: TRBV5-6
CDR3 length: 12
J gene: TRBJ2-5
CDR3 protein: ASTGTGGMKTQY

V gene: TRBV3-1
CDR3 length: 11
J gene: TRBJ1-3
CDR3 protein: ASSHRGRDTIY

V gene: TRBV6-1
CDR3 length: 12
J gene: TRBJ2-7
CDR3 protein: ASSPEIVYHEQY

V gene: TRBV6-2/TRBV6-3
CDR3 length: 12
J gene: TRBJ2-7
CDR3 protein: ASSPRHISHEQY

V gene: TRBV19
CDR3 length: 11
J gene: TRBJ1-2
CDR3 protein: ASSVVLTYGYT

V gene: TRBV6-1
CDR3 length: 13
J gene: TRBJ2-1
CDR3 protein: ASSPGLEKFHEKF

V gene: TRBV20-1
CDR3 length: 10
J gene: TRBJ1-2
CDR3 protein: SAWALYYGYT

V gene: TRBV6-6
CDR3 length: 15
J gene: TRBJ2-7
CDR3 protein: ASSYSLAGGYGYEQY

V gene: TRBV6-4
CDR3 length: 10
J gene: TRBJ2-1
CDR3 protein: ASSDQGDEQF

V gene: TRBV12-3/TRBV12-4
CDR3 length: 11
J gene: TRBJ2-5
CDR3 protein: ASRLAGQETQY

V gene: TRBV20-1
CDR3 length: 14
J gene: TRBJ1-1
CDR3 protein: SARDWDRVTNTEAF

V gene: TRBV20-1
CDR3 length: 14
J gene: TRBJ2-5
CDR3 protein: SARERGGLPPETQY

V gene: TRBV6-1
CDR3 length: 10
J gene: TRBJ2-5
CDR3 protein: ASSVLWETQY

V gene: TRBV20-1
CDR3 length: 12
J gene: TRBJ2-7
CDR3 protein: SASDRVLAYEQY

V gene: TRBV5-4
CDR3 length: 12
J gene: TRBJ2-2
CDR3 protein: ASIRTGSGGELF

V gene: TRBV6-2/TRBV6-3
CDR3 length: 11
J gene: TRBJ2-5
CDR3 protein: ASSYARKETQY

V gene: TRBV20-1
CDR3 length: 14
J gene: TRBJ2-1
CDR3 protein: SARTSGARLYNEQF

V gene: TRBV7-9
CDR3 length: 12
J gene: TRBJ1-3
CDR3 protein: ASSYPPPGNTIY

V gene: TRBV7-2
CDR3 length: 11
J gene: TRBJ1-5
CDR3 protein: ASSSTLNQPQH

V gene: TRBV7-9
CDR3 length: 11
J gene: TRBJ2-3
CDR3 protein: ASSLDSTDTQY

V gene: TRBV20-1
CDR3 length: 13
J gene: TRBJ2-4
CDR3 protein: SAADSFPSKNIQY

V gene: TRBV20-1
CDR3 length: 11
J gene: TRBJ2-5
CDR3 protein: SATTRWQETQY

V gene: TRBV6-2/TRBV6-3
CDR3 length: 11
J gene: TRBJ2-7
CDR3 protein: ASSRQNSYEQY

V gene: TRBV2
CDR3 length: 11
J gene: TRBJ1-2
CDR3 protein: ASSYIGNYGYT

V gene: TRBV27
CDR3 length: 12
J gene: TRBJ1-5
CDR3 protein: ASRPGTSNQPQH

V gene: TRBV4-3
CDR3 length: 11
J gene: TRBJ2-5
CDR3 protein: ASSQGQAETQY

V gene: TRBV4-1
CDR3 length: 16
J gene: TRBJ2-3
CDR3 protein: ASSQDSTQTGSPNTQY

V gene: TRBV28
CDR3 length: 11
J gene: TRBJ2-2
CDR3 protein: ASSPPETGELF

V gene: TRBV7-2
CDR3 length: 13
J gene: TRBJ1-5
CDR3 protein: ASSLWAGEGQPHH

V gene: TRBV19
CDR3 length: 11
J gene: TRBJ2-3
CDR3 protein: ASSMSSTDTQY